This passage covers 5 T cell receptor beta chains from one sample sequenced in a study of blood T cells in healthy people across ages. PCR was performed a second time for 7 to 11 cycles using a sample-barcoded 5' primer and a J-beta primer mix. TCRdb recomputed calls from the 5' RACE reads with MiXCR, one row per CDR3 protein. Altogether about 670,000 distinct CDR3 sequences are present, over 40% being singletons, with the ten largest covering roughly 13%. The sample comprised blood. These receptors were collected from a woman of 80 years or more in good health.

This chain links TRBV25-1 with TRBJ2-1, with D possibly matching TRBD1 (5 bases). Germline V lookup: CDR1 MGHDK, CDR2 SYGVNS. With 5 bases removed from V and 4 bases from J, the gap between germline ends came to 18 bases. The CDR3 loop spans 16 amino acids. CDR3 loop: CASSTESGRVYNEQFF. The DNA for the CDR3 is TGTGCCAGCAGTACCGAATCAGGGCGAGTATACAATGAGCAGTTCTTC.

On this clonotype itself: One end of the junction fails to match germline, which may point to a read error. The CDR3 DNA follows: TGTGCCAGCAGTTTGGCCCTGCAGGGTCCAAATCAGCCCCGGCATTTT. This sequence encodes CASSLALQGPNQPRHF. The chain joins TRBV12-3 or TRBV12-4 to TRBJ1-5; tentatively, D is TRBD1 (5 bases). CDR3 length: 16 amino acids.

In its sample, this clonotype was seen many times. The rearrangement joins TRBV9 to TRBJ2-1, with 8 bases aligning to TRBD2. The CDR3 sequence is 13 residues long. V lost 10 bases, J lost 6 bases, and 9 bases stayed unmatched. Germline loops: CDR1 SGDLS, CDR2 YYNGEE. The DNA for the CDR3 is TGTGCCTCTAGGAGGAGCGGGAGCAATGAGCAGTTCTTC. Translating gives CASRRSGSNEQFF.

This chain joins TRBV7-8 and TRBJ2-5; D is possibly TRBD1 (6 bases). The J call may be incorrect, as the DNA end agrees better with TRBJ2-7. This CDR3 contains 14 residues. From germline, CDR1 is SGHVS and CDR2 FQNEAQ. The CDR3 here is CASSPRDNNYEQYF. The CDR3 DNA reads TGTGCCAGCAGCCCTAGGGACAACAACTACGAGCAGTACTTC.

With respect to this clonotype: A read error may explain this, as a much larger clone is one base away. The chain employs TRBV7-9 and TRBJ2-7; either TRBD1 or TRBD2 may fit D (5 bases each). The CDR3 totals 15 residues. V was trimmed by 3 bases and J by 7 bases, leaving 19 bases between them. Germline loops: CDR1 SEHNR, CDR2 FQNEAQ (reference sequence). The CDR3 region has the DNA TGTGCCAGCAGCTTGGGAAGGGGACGTACCAATGAGCAGTACTTC. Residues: CASSLGRGRTNEQYF.